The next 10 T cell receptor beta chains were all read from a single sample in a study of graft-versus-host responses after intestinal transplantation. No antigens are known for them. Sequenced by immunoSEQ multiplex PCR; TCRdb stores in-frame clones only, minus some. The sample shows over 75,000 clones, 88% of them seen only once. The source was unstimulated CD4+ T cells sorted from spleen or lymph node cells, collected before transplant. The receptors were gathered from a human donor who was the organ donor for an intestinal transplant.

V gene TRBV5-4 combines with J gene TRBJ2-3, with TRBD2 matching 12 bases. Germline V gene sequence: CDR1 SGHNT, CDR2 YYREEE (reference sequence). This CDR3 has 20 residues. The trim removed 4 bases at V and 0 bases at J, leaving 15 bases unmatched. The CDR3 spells CASSAQALASGGDSTDTQYF. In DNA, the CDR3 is TGTGCCAGCAGCGCGCAAGCTTTGGCTAGCGGGGGGGATAGCACAGATACGCAGTATTTT. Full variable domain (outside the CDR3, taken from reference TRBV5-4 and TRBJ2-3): ETGVTQSPTHLIKTRGQQVTLRCSSQSGHNTVSWYQQALGQGPQFIFQYYREEENGRGNFPPRFSGLQFPNYSSELNVNALELDDSALYLCASSAQALASGGDSTDTQYFGPGTRLTVL.

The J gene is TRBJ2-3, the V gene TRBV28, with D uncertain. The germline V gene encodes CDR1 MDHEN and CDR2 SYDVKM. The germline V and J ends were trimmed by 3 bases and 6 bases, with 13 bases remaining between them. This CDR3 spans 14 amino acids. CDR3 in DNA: TGTGCCAGCAGTTTTAATAGCAGACCCGATACGCAGTATTTT. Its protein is CASSFNSRPDTQYF.

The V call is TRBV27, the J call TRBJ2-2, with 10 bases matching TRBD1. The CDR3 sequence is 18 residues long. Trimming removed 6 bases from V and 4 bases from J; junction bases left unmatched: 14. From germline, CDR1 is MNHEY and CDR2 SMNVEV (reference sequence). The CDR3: CASSPDRGTWSGTGELFF. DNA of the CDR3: TGTGCCAGCAGCCCGGACAGGGGGACGTGGTCGGGCACCGGGGAGCTGTTTTTT.

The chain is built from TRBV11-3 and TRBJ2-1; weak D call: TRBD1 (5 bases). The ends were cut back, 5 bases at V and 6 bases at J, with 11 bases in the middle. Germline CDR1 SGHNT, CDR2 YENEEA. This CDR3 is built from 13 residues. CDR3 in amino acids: CASSTKQVNEQFF. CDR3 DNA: TGTGCCAGCAGCACAAAACAGGTCAATGAGCAGTTCTTC.

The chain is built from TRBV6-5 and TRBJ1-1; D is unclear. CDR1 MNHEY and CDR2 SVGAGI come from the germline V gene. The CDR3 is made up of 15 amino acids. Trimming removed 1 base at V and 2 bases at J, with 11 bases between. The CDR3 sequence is CASSYYGRTNTEAFF. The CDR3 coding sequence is TGTGCCAGCAGTTACTATGGGAGAACTAACACTGAAGCTTTCTTT.

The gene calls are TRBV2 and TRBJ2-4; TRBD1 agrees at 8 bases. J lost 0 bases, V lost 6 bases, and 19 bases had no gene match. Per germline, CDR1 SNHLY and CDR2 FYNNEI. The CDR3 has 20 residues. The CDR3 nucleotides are TGTGCCAGCAGACCTCTTCCCGGGCTCGACAGGGGCCTAGCCAAAAACATTCAGTACTTC. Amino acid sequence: CASRPLPGLDRGLAKNIQYF.

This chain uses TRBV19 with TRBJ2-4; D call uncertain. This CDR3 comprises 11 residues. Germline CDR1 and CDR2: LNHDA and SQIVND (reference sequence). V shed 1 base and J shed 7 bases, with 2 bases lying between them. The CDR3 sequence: CASSIANIQYF. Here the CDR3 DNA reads TGTGCCAGTAGTATAGCTAACATTCAGTACTTC.

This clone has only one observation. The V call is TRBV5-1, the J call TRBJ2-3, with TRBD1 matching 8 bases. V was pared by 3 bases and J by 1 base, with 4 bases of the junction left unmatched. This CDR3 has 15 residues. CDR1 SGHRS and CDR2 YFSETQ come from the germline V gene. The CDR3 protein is CASSSQTGGTDTQYF. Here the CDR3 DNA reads TGCGCCAGCAGCTCGCAGACAGGGGGCACAGATACGCAGTATTTT.

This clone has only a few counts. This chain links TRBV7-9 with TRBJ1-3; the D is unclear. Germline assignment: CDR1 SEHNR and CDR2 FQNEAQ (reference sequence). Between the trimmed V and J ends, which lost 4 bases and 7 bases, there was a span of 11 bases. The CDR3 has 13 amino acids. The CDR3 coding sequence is TGTGCCAGCAGCTCATCCTACCTGAACACCATATATTTT. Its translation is CASSSSYLNTIYF.

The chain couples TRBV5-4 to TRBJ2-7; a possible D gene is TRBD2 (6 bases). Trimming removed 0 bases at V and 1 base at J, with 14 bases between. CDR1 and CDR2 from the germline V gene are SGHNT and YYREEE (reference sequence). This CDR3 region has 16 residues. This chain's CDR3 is CASSLAPSGPSYEQYF. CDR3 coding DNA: TGTGCCAGCAGCTTGGCCCCGAGCGGGCCTTCCTACGAGCAGTACTTC. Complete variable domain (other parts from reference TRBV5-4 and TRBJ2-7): ETGVTQSPTHLIKTRGQQVTLRCSSQSGHNTVSWYQQALGQGPQFIFQYYREEENGRGNFPPRFSGLQFPNYSSELNVNALELDDSALYLCASSLAPSGPSYEQYFGPGTRLTVT.